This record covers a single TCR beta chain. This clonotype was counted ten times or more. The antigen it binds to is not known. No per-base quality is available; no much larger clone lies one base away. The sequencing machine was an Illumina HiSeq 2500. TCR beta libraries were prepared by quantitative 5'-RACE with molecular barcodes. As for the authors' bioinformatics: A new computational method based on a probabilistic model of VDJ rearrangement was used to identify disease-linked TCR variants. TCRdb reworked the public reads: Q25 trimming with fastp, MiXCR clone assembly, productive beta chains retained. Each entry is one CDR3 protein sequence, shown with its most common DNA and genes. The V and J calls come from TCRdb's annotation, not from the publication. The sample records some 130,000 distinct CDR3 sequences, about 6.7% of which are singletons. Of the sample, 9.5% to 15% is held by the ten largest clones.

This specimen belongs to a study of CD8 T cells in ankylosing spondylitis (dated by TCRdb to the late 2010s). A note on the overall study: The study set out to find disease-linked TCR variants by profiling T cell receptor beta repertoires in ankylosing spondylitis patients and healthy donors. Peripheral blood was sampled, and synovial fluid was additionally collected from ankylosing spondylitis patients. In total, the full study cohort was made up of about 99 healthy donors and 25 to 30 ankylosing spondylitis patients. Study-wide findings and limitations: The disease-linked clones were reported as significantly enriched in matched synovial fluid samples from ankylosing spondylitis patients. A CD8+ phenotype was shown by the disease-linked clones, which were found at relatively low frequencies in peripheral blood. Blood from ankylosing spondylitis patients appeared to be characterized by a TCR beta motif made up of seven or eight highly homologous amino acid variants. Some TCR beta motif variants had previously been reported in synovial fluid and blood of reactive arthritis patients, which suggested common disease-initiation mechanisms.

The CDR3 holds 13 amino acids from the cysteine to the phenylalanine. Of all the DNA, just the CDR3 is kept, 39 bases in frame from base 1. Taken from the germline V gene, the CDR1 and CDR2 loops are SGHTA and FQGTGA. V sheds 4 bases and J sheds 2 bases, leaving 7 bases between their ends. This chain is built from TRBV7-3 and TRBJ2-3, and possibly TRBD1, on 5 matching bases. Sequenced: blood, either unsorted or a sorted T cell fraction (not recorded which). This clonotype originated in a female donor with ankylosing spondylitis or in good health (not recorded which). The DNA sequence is TGTGCCAGCAGCTCGGACATCACAGATACGCAGTATTTT. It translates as CASSSDITDTQYF.